A single sample gave rise to the 27 T cell receptor beta chains below, sequenced in a study of vaccination and CD4 T cells after COVID-19 (dated by TCRdb to 2021 to 2024). These receptors lack a known antigen. The library was made by PCR. Instrument on record: Illumina iSeq 100. DNA from cultured CD4+ T cells was subjected to TCR sequencing with the Oncomine TCR Beta short-read assay at the Johns Hopkins FTIC core. The raw public data were reprocessed by TCRdb itself: fastp quality trimming at Q25, MiXCR clonotype calling, in-frame beta chains only. Every entry covers one CDR3 protein and lists the most common genes and DNA from its rows. For this sample the table gives a few thousand distinct CDR3 sequences, of which less than 25% were detected only once. The top ten clonotypes cover under 30% of the sample. Taken with the paper, the label for treatment or condition translates to: roughly 11-day PBMC culture with coronavirus spike peptide pools or control peptides (ViraFEST assay). CD4+ T cells from unexposed donors were collected before the COVID-19 pandemic (2011-2018).

Sequenced: CD4+ T cells from blood, cultured in vitro. These TCRs come from a human donor in good health.

The rearrangement links TRBV28 to TRBJ2-1; possibly TRBD2 for D (5 bases). Per the germline V gene, CDR1 is MDHEN and CDR2 is SYDVKM. The ends were cut back, 6 bases at V and 9 bases at J, with 21 bases in the middle. The CDR3 sequence is 15 residues long. The CDR3 coding sequence is TGTGCCAGCAGCTTTATGGACCCGGGGTTGAGTGAGCAGTTCTTC. Translating gives CASSFMDPGLSEQFF.

This chain uses TRBV20-1 with TRBJ2-7; 9 bases align to TRBD2. CDR1 and CDR2 (germline): DFQATT, SNEGSKA (reference sequence). V lost 7 bases, J lost 3 bases, and 7 bases stayed unmatched. CDR3 size: 13 residues. In nucleotides, the CDR3 is TGCAGTGTGGGCGGGAGGGCCCTCTACGAGCAGTACTTC. Its protein product is CSVGGRALYEQYF.

The V and J genes are TRBV28 and TRBJ1-2, with D possibly TRBD1 on 6 matching bases. Deletions cut 10 bases from V and 2 bases from J, with 14 bases between. The CDR3 loop spans 13 amino acids. Germline V CDR1 and CDR2: MDHEN, SYDVKM. The CDR3 DNA reads as TGTGCCACTCACCGGGACACAAACTATGGCTACACCTTC. Translation gives CATHRDTNYGYTF.

The gene calls are TRBV10-2 and TRBJ1-1; a possible D gene is TRBD1 (5 bases). This CDR3 has 12 residues. V shed 7 bases and J shed 4 bases, with 10 bases lying between them. Germline V lookup: CDR1 WSHSY, CDR2 SAAADI. CDR3 loop: CASNVGGTEAFF. As DNA, the CDR3 is TGCGCCAGCAATGTGGGGGGCACTGAAGCTTTCTTT.

The chain carries TRBV21-1 and TRBJ2-1. TRBV21-1 is assigned pseudogene status. CDR3 length: 16 amino acids. The CDR3 coding sequence is TGTGCCAGCAGCAAAGGTGGGGTCCGCTCCTACAATGAGCAGTTCTTC. Amino acid sequence: CASSKGGVRSYNEQFF.

V and J are TRBV18 and TRBJ1-5, with 8 bases aligning to TRBD1. Trimming took 6 bases from V and 8 from J; bases not matched to a gene: 12. The CDR3 consists of 15 residues. Germline V gives CDR1 KGHSH, CDR2 LQKENI. CDR3 in amino acids: CASSLGQGQLEPQHF. The CDR3 DNA sequence: TGTGCCAGCTCTTTAGGACAGGGACAGCTGGAGCCCCAGCATTTT.

This clonotype was seen a handful of times. V and J are TRBV28 and TRBJ2-7; tentatively, D is TRBD1 or TRBD2 (6 bases each). The germline V gene has CDR1 MDHEN and CDR2 SYDVKM. V was cut by 1 base and J by 10 bases, with 11 bases left in between. CDR3 length equals 12 residues. The CDR3: CASSLLRGQQYF. Here the CDR3 DNA reads TGTGCCAGCAGTTTATTACGGGGGCAACAGTACTTC.

This clonotype has just a few counts. The chain joins TRBV20-1 to TRBJ2-3; D uncertain. The germline CDR1 and CDR2 sequences are DFQATT and SNEGSKA (reference sequence). V gave up 6 bases and J gave up 3 bases, with 19 bases separating them. This CDR3 has 15 amino acids. DNA of the CDR3: TGCAGTGCCCCCTTAAAGGATCCACGAACAGATACGCAGTATTTT. Translating it yields CSAPLKDPRTDTQYF.

The V gene is TRBV7-3, the J gene TRBJ1-6, with D maybe TRBD1 (5 bases). Germline V gene sequence: CDR1 SGHTA, CDR2 FQGTGA. The CDR3 is 15 amino acids. V shed 1 base and J shed 10 bases, with 14 bases lying between them. The DNA for the CDR3 is TGTGCCAGCAGCTTAAGAGGGGCGTTTGAATCACCCCTCCACTTT. Translating it yields CASSLRGAFESPLHF.

In its sample, this clonotype ranks as medium-sized. This chain joins TRBV7-2 and TRBJ2-7; the match to TRBD2 covers 10 bases. This CDR3 spans 15 amino acids. V was pared by 3 bases and J by 6 bases, with 8 bases of the junction left unmatched. CDR1 SGHTA and CDR2 FQGNSA come from the germline V gene. Here the CDR3 reads CASSFFSGGRGEQYF. CDR3 coding DNA: TGTGCCAGCAGCTTTTTTAGCGGGGGGCGGGGCGAGCAGTACTTC.

The gene calls are TRBV28 and TRBJ2-1, with 9 bases identical to TRBD2. The V and J ends lost 3 bases and 1 base, in that order; junction bases with no gene match: 10. The CDR3 runs to 18 residues. Germline loops: CDR1 MDHEN, CDR2 SYDVKM. The CDR3 DNA follows: TGTGCCAGCAGTTTGGGCCTAGCGGGGAAAATTTCCTACAATGAGCAGTTCTTC. This sequence encodes CASSLGLAGKISYNEQFF.

There are a few counts of this clonotype. This rearrangement joins TRBV4-1 to TRBJ1-1; D call uncertain. Trimming removed 0 bases from V and 4 bases from J, with 21 bases in between. CDR3 length: 18 amino acids. Germline CDR1 and CDR2: MGHRA and YSYEKL. CDR3 bases: TGCGCCAGCAGCCAAGATCGAATCCGGATAATTCTTGGCACTGAAGCTTTCTTT. Its translation is CASSQDRIRIILGTEAFF.

The chain combines TRBV14 with TRBJ2-5; a weak D match, TRBD1 (8 bases). CDR1 SGHDN and CDR2 FVKESK come from the germline V gene. V lost 2 bases, J lost 5 bases, and 18 bases lay in between. The CDR3 has 16 residues. As DNA, the CDR3 is TGTGCCAGCAGCCAACACAGGGGGGGGACATCGGAGACCCAGTACTTC. It codes for CASSQHRGGTSETQYF.

This clonotype appeared once. This chain connects TRBV6-4 to TRBJ2-1; no clear D gene. From germline, CDR1 is MRHNA and CDR2 SNTAGT. V dropped 4 bases and J dropped 4 bases, with 14 bases sitting between them. The CDR3 is 15 amino acids. In DNA, the CDR3 is TGTGCCAGCAGTGTGAGAACTAATTCATACAATGAGCAGTTCTTC. This gives the protein CASSVRTNSYNEQFF.

CDR3: CASSVLAGGAGELFF. The CDR3 DNA is TGCGCCAGCAGCGTTCTAGCGGGGGGCGCAGGGGAGCTGTTTTTT. This sequence joins TRBV5-1 and TRBJ2-2; 11 positions match TRBD2. V lost 4 bases, J lost 8 bases, and 7 bases stayed unmatched. The CDR3 has 15 amino acids. CDR1 and CDR2 from the germline V gene are SGHRS and YFSETQ.

By sample fraction, this clonotype is large. The rearrangement joins TRBV12-3 or TRBV12-4 to TRBJ1-2; no clear D. The V end lost 5 bases, the J end lost 3 bases, and 10 bases lay between the germline ends. The CDR3 has 13 residues. CDR3 sequence: CASSVRRYYGYTF. The CDR3 DNA reads as TGTGCCAGCAGTGTTAGACGGTACTATGGCTACACCTTC.

Comments on this clonotype: The DNA is omitted, as the CDR3 cannot be located on it reliably, and the CDR3 follows TCRdb's listing. The chain recombines TRBV5-5 with TRBJ1-5. Inclusive of both ends, the CDR3 amounts to 23 amino acids. Germline loops: CDR1 SGHKS, CDR2 YYEKEE (reference sequence). The CDR3 reads CASTNQTSMYLCASSAFRQPQHF.

The chain recombines TRBV11-3 with TRBJ2-2, with TRBD1 matching over 10 bases. Germline values: CDR1 SGHNT, CDR2 YENEEA. Germline trimming cut 5 bases from V and 2 bases from J; bases unmatched to any gene: 5. The CDR3 has 16 residues. The CDR3 DNA sequence: TGTGCCAGCAGCCGACAGGGGGCACAAAACACCGGGGAGCTGTTTTTT. It codes for CASSRQGAQNTGELFF.

J is TRBJ2-7 and V is TRBV20-1; 8 bases align to TRBD2. The CDR3 contains 16 residues. CDR1 DFQATT and CDR2 SNEGSKA come from the germline V gene (reference sequence). The V segment lost 6 bases and the J segment 7 bases; nucleotides outside the gene matches: 20. For the CDR3, the DNA is TGCAGTGCCCCGGCTAGGGGATTAGCGGGGCCTTTTGAGCAGTACTTC. Encoded protein: CSAPARGLAGPFEQYF.

The chain employs TRBV20-1 and TRBJ2-5, with TRBD2 as a possible D gene (6 bases). Germline V CDR1 and CDR2: DFQATT, SNEGSKA (reference sequence). Between the trimmed V and J ends, which lost 0 bases and 5 bases, there was a span of 13 bases. The CDR3 spans 14 residues. The CDR3 spells CSARDVRGRETQYF. The CDR3 region has the DNA TGCAGTGCTAGAGATGTGCGGGGAAGGGAGACCCAGTACTTC.

This clonotype was observed a handful of times. The rearrangement uses TRBV20-1 and TRBJ2-1, with 12 bases identical to TRBD2. The CDR3 is made up of 14 amino acids. Germline V gene lookup returns CDR1 DFQATT and CDR2 SNEGSKA (reference sequence). The V segment lost 2 bases and the J segment 15 bases; nucleotides outside the gene matches: 11. DNA for the CDR3: TGCAGTGCTAGACCCCAATCCCTAGCGGGAGGGCCGTTCTTC. Its protein product is CSARPQSLAGGPFF.

The chain recombines TRBV5-4 with TRBJ1-1, with no clear D. V was clipped by 4 bases and J by 5 bases, with 15 bases between them. Germline values: CDR1 SGHNT, CDR2 YYREEE (reference sequence). The CDR3 runs to 14 residues. The CDR3 sequence is CASSLPLAETEAFF. The CDR3 region has the DNA TGTGCCAGCAGCCTCCCCCTGGCAGAGACTGAAGCTTTCTTT.

This clonotype showed up just a few times. At one of its ends the junction is not consistent with the germline gene, which may arise from a read error. V is TRBV7-2 and J is TRBJ1-2, with D tentatively TRBD1 (5 bases). This CDR3 spans 13 amino acids. Germline-derived CDR1 and CDR2 are SGHTA and FQGNSA. The CDR3: CASSPLGGGSGHF. For the CDR3, the DNA is TGTGCCAGCAGTCCCCTCGGGGGGGGGAGTGGCCACTTC.

By frequency in the sample, this clonotype is medium-sized. The chain has TRBV27 and TRBJ2-5; 11 bases agree with TRBD2. The trim removed 5 bases at V and 6 bases at J, leaving 5 bases unmatched. This CDR3 region has 14 residues. The germline V gene has CDR1 MNHEY and CDR2 SMNVEV (reference sequence). The CDR3 sequence: CASSPSGGRKTQYF. CDR3 nucleotides: TGTGCCAGCAGTCCTAGCGGGGGGCGGAAGACCCAGTACTTC.

By sample fraction, this clonotype is medium-sized. The V call is TRBV6-1, the J call TRBJ2-5; D perhaps matches TRBD1 (6 bases). This CDR3 comprises 13 residues. Germline CDR1 and CDR2: MNHNS and SASEGT. Trimming removed 8 bases from V and 5 bases from J, with 15 bases in between. This CDR3 reads CASLKGVWETQYF. CDR3 nucleotide sequence: TGTGCCAGCCTGAAGGGGGTATGGGAGACCCAGTACTTC.

In DNA, the CDR3 is TGTGCCAGCACCTTAGCGGGAGCATACGAGCAGTACTTC. This translates into CASTLAGAYEQYF. This chain connects TRBV28 to TRBJ2-7; 9 nucleotides agree with TRBD2. The ends lost 7 bases at V and 4 bases at J; junction bases unmatched: 5. Germline CDR1 and CDR2: MDHEN and SYDVKM. The CDR3 covers 13 residues.

This clonotype qualifies as medium-sized. CDR3 sequence reads: CSVGVGGYDQPQHF. The CDR3 DNA follows: TGCAGCGTTGGAGTTGGTGGGTACGATCAGCCCCAGCATTTT. The chain links TRBV29-1 to TRBJ1-5, with D uncertain. Germline assignment: CDR1 SQVTM and CDR2 ANQGSEA. V shed 4 bases and J shed 5 bases, with 15 bases lying between them. The CDR3 is made up of 14 amino acids.